The 16 T cell receptor beta chains below come from one sample, sequenced in a study of blood T cell repertoires in COVID-19. Assay used: immunoSEQ multiplex PCR; TCRdb lists only in-frame clones, some missing. The sample has some 130,000 clones, around nine tenths seen once. The sequenced sample was peripheral blood. The receptors shown here come from a man aged 55-75 years with COVID-19, enrolled during active disease.

V and J are TRBV18 and TRBJ1-5, with D unresolved. Trimming cost V 8 bases and J 1 base, with 12 bases left between them. The germline gives CDR1 KGHSH, CDR2 LQKENI. The CDR3 consists of 14 residues. The chain's CDR3 is CASPSRGSNQPQHF. CDR3 nucleotide sequence: TGTGCCAGCCCCAGCCGGGGAAGCAATCAGCCCCAGCATTTT.

The sample holds one count of this clone. The genes are TRBV6-5 and TRBJ1-2; TRBD1 matches at 9 bases. With V trimmed by 2 bases and J by 0 bases, 4 bases remained unmatched. The CDR3 loop spans 16 amino acids. Germline V gives CDR1 MNHEY, CDR2 SVGAGI. The CDR3 nucleotides read TGTGCCAGCAGTTACATGGGGACAGGGACTAACTATGGCTACACCTTC. Its protein product is CASSYMGTGTNYGYTF.

The rearrangement uses TRBV29-1 and TRBJ2-2; the D gene is possibly TRBD1 (5 bases). The V and J ends lost 5 bases and 6 bases respectively, with 16 bases between them. The V gene's germline CDR1 is SQVTM and CDR2 ANQGSEA. This CDR3 comprises 14 residues. This CDR3 is CSVKQALSPGELFF. Written as DNA, the CDR3 is TGCAGCGTTAAACAGGCCTTGTCCCCCGGGGAGCTGTTTTTT.

The genes are TRBV27 and TRBJ2-7, with 9 bases aligning to TRBD1. Losses at the gene ends were 6 bases for V and 1 base for J; bases not matched to a gene: 4. Germline values: CDR1 MNHEY, CDR2 SMNVEV (reference sequence). The CDR3 is made up of 14 amino acids. The chain's CDR3 is CASRKGTGSYEQYF. CDR3 DNA: TGTGCCAGCAGGAAGGGGACAGGGTCCTACGAGCAGTACTTC.

The chain combines TRBV30 with TRBJ1-2; a weak D match, TRBD1 (5 bases). The CDR3 length is 16 residues. Per germline, CDR1 GTSNPN and CDR2 SVGIG (reference sequence). Trimming left V 2 bases short and J 5 bases short, with 21 bases between. CDR3 amino acids: CAWSWIGASQRYGYTF. As DNA, the CDR3 is TGTGCCTGGAGTTGGATAGGGGCCTCCCAACGATATGGCTACACCTTC.

V usage is TRBV2 and J usage is TRBJ1-2, with 12 bases that match TRBD1. Germline CDR1 is SNHLY and CDR2 is FYNNEI. CDR3 size: 15 residues. Germline trimming cut 3 bases from V and 6 bases from J; bases unmatched to any gene: 5. CDR3 sequence (DNA): TGTGCCAGCAGTGAGGGGGACAGGGGGCGCGATGGCTACACCTTC. It encodes CASSEGDRGRDGYTF.

The chain employs TRBV7-6 and TRBJ1-2; D unresolved. Trimming cost V 4 bases and J 7 bases, with 13 bases left between them. CDR1 SGHVS and CDR2 FNYEAQ come from the germline V gene. This CDR3 contains 13 residues. CDR3 sequence reads: CASSSPGLAGYTF. The CDR3 nucleotides read TGTGCCAGCAGCTCTCCGGGGTTGGCTGGCTACACCTTC.

The chain joins TRBV6-5 to TRBJ2-7; no clear D. The CDR3 sequence is 14 residues long. V was pared by 5 bases and J by 0 bases, with 11 bases between. Germline loops: CDR1 MNHEY, CDR2 SVGAGI. This CDR3 is CASSTPGFSYEQYF. The CDR3 nucleotides are TGTGCCAGCAGTACTCCCGGGTTCTCCTACGAGCAGTACTTC.

The chain couples TRBV6-2 or TRBV6-3 to TRBJ2-3; TRBD2 matches 10 bases. The ends lost 2 bases at V and 5 bases at J; junction bases unmatched: 13. Germline CDR1 MNHEY, CDR2 SVGEGT. CDR3 size: 18 residues. CDR3 in amino acids: CASSYHPGVAGGLDTQYF. CDR3 in DNA: TGTGCCAGCAGTTACCACCCTGGGGTAGCGGGGGGACTAGATACGCAGTATTTT.

With respect to this clone: The sample contains more than one DNA sequence encoding this CDR3. The chain joins TRBV5-1 to TRBJ2-7; D ambiguous. CDR1 is SGHRS, CDR2 YFSETQ, per germline. The CDR3 length is 11 residues. Trimming removed 3 bases at V and 7 bases at J, with 8 bases between. The CDR3 sequence is CASSSRREQYF. The CDR3 region has the DNA TGCGCCAGCAGCTCGCGGCGGGAGCAGTACTTC.

A single count supports this clone. The chain couples TRBV5-1 to TRBJ2-2; tentatively, D is TRBD2 (6 bases). The length of the CDR3 is 16 residues. Trimming took 2 bases from V and 2 from J, leaving 13 bases between them. Germline V CDR1 and CDR2: SGHRS, YFSETQ. The CDR3 here is CASSFTGTFNTGELFF. Here the CDR3 DNA reads TGCGCCAGCAGCTTTACCGGGACTTTCAACACCGGGGAGCTGTTTTTT.

Worth noting for this clone: A junction end diverges from the germline sequence, so it may reflect a read error. V is TRBV7-2 and J is TRBJ2-1; D perhaps matches TRBD2 (5 bases). The CDR3 spans 11 residues. Germline CDR1 reads SGHTA; CDR2 reads FQGNSA. The CDR3 DNA reads TGTGCCAGCAGCATAGCCCGGGAACCGTTCTTC. It codes for CASSIAREPFF.

V gene TRBV6-4 combines with J gene TRBJ2-7; 10 bases line up with TRBD1. Germline V gene sequence: CDR1 MRHNA, CDR2 SNTAGT. The junction had 3 bases not matched to a gene; V was cut back by 5 bases and J by 5 bases. The CDR3 spans 13 residues. The CDR3 sequence is CASSMDRGDEQYF. DNA for the CDR3: TGTGCCAGCAGTATGGACAGGGGGGACGAGCAGTACTTC.

The V and J genes are TRBV7-8 and TRBJ2-7; no firm D call. Germline assignment: CDR1 SGHVS and CDR2 FQNEAQ. Trimming stripped 5 bases from V and 2 bases from J, with 19 bases between. The CDR3 runs to 16 residues. In DNA, the CDR3 is TGTGCCAGCAGCCCGAAAGAAATAGCAGCAGCCTACGAGCAGTACTTC. Translated: CASSPKEIAAAYEQYF.

The rearrangement uses TRBV5-1 and TRBJ1-4, with a weak D call TRBD1 (6 bases). CDR1 and CDR2 from the germline V gene are SGHRS and YFSETQ. The length of the CDR3 is 14 residues. Trimming removed 1 base from V and 2 bases from J, with 6 bases in between. The CDR3 sequence is CASSLTGTNEKLFF. CDR3 DNA sequence: TGCGCCAGCAGCTTGACAGGGACTAATGAAAAACTGTTTTTT. Full variable domain (outside the CDR3, taken from reference TRBV5-1 and TRBJ1-4): KAGVTQTPRYLIKTRGQQVTLSCSPISGHRSVSWYQQTPGQGLQFLFEYFSETQRNKGNFPGRFSGRQFSNSRSEMNVSTLELGDSALYLCASSLTGTNEKLFFGSGTQLSVL.

V usage is TRBV5-6 and J usage is TRBJ1-2; D unresolved. The CDR3 spans 13 residues. With 3 bases removed from V and 2 bases from J, the gap between germline ends came to 8 bases. Per germline, CDR1 SGHDT and CDR2 YYEEEE. The CDR3 loop reads CASSSGLNYGYTF. CDR3 nucleotides: TGTGCCAGCAGCTCAGGACTAAACTATGGCTACACCTTC.